This passage covers 18 T cell receptor beta chains from one sample sequenced in a study of blood T cell repertoires in COVID-19. TCRdb's copy holds only in-frame clones and misses some; the assay was immunoSEQ multiplex PCR. The sample records roughly 180,000 clones, 65% to 85% being singletons. Sequencing was performed on PBMCs or T cells enriched from blood (not recorded which). All receptors derive from a woman aged 50 to 60 in a cohort exposed to, infected with or recovered from COVID-19 (not recorded which).

The chain carries TRBV6-5 and TRBJ1-6; 8 bases map to TRBD1. V lost 4 bases, J lost 11 bases, and 7 bases stayed unmatched. The CDR3 length is 14 residues. CDR1 and CDR2 (germline): MNHEY, SVGAGI. This chain's CDR3 is CASSSGTGAAPLHF. DNA for the CDR3: TGTGCCAGCAGTTCCGGGACAGGCGCTGCACCCCTCCACTTT.

The CDR3 DNA reads TGCGCCAGCAGCCAACAAGCAGACAGGACAAATTCACCCCTCCACTTT. It encodes CASSQQADRTNSPLHF. The rearrangement links TRBV4-3 to TRBJ1-6; weak D call: TRBD1 (6 bases). From germline, CDR1 is LGHNA and CDR2 YSLEER. CDR3 length equals 16 residues. Between the trimmed V and J ends, which lost 2 bases and 7 bases, there was a span of 15 bases.

The rearrangement joins TRBV25-1 to TRBJ2-5; 9 positions match TRBD2. Trimming took 2 bases from V and 7 from J; bases not matched to a gene: 2. The CDR3 runs to 13 residues. Germline V lookup: CDR1 MGHDK, CDR2 SYGVNS. CDR3 in amino acids: CASSELAGLTQYF. CDR3 sequence (DNA): TGTGCCAGCAGTGAACTAGCGGGGCTGACCCAGTACTTC.

Written as DNA, the CDR3 is TGCGCCAGCAGCTTGGTAGGTAGCGGGAGTGAGCTGGAGACCCAGTACTTC. Amino acids: CASSLVGSGSELETQYF. The chain recombines TRBV5-1 with TRBJ2-5, with 9 bases fitting TRBD2. V gave up 0 bases and J gave up 5 bases; unmatched junction bases: 11. Germline-derived CDR1 and CDR2 are SGHRS and YFSETQ. This CDR3 has 17 amino acids.

The chain employs TRBV7-8 and TRBJ1-3; a weak D match, TRBD1 (6 bases). Trimming left V 0 bases short and J 4 bases short, with 7 bases between. CDR1 SGHVS and CDR2 FQNEAQ come from the germline V gene. The length of the CDR3 is 14 residues. CDR3 region: CASSLAGGGNTIYF. CDR3 nucleotide sequence: TGTGCCAGCAGCTTAGCAGGGGGAGGAAACACCATATATTTT.

CDR3 region: CATSGSITDTQYF. The DNA for the CDR3 is TGTGCCACGAGCGGGAGTATTACAGATACGCAGTATTTT. The chain couples TRBV24-1 to TRBJ2-3; 8 nucleotides line up with TRBD2. V lost 10 bases to trimming and J lost 3 bases; unmatched junction nucleotides: 5. CDR3 length: 13 residues. Per germline, CDR1 KGHDR and CDR2 SFDVKD.

The V gene is TRBV3-1 (or the pseudogene TRBV3-2), the J gene TRBJ1-2, with TRBD1 as a possible D gene (5 bases). Germline CDR1 reads LGHDT; CDR2 reads YNNKEL (reference sequence). V was shortened by 0 bases and J by 5 bases, with 13 bases between the two germline ends. The length of the CDR3 is 15 residues. This CDR3 reads CASSQDLGTGYGYTF. The CDR3 bases are TGTGCCAGCAGCCAAGATCTAGGGACTGGGTATGGCTACACCTTC.

The genes are TRBV7-9 and TRBJ2-1; TRBD1 agrees at 7 bases. From germline, CDR1 is SEHNR and CDR2 FQNEAQ (reference sequence). This CDR3 contains 16 residues. V dropped 5 bases and J dropped 5; count of bases not matched to a gene: 12. The CDR3 bases are TGTGCCAGCAGCATGTTAGGGGGCCCTGGGGACAATGAGCAGTTCTTC. As protein: CASSMLGGPGDNEQFF. The variable domain in full, completed from reference TRBV7-9 and TRBJ2-1, reads DTGVSQNPRHKITKRGQNVTFRCDPISEHNRLYWYRQTLGQGPEFLTYFQNEAQLEKSRLLSDRFSAERPKGSFSTLEIQRTEQGDSAMYLCASSMLGGPGDNEQFFGPGTRLTVL.

This clone occurred once. V usage is TRBV28 and J usage is TRBJ2-4; 11 bases are shared with TRBD2. The CDR3 sequence is 17 residues long. Germline values: CDR1 MDHEN, CDR2 SYDVKM. V dropped 5 bases and J dropped 2; count of bases not matched to a gene: 8. The CDR3 DNA follows: TGTGCCAGCAGTCTTACTAGCGGGAGTGGGACCAAAAACATTCAGTACTTC. This sequence encodes CASSLTSGSGTKNIQYF.

The V call is TRBV6-5, the J call TRBJ2-5; weak D call: TRBD1 (7 bases). Trimming cost V 5 bases and J 14 bases, with 21 bases left between them. CDR1 and CDR2 from the germline V gene are MNHEY and SVGAGI. The CDR3 is 13 residues long. In nucleotides, the CDR3 is TGTGCCAGCAGTCTGGGGGGTGAGGGGGCTAGCTACTTC. Translated: CASSLGGEGASYF.

This chain uses TRBV7-3 with TRBJ2-7; TRBD1 matches 7 bases. The CDR3 consists of 12 residues. The junction had 3 bases not matched to a gene; V was cut back by 4 bases and J by 6 bases. The germline V gene encodes CDR1 SGHTA and CDR2 FQGTGA. The CDR3 region is CASSSTGSEQYF. DNA of the CDR3: TGTGCCAGCAGCTCGACAGGGTCCGAGCAGTACTTC.

This clone has a handful of counts. The chain uses TRBV5-4 and TRBJ1-1; D is uncertain. The V gene's germline CDR1 is SGHNT and CDR2 YYREEE (reference sequence). V lost 4 bases and J 2 bases, leaving 9 bases between the germline ends. This CDR3 is 13 amino acids long. DNA of the CDR3: TGTGCCAGCAGCCCTGGAGGCAACACTGAAGCTTTCTTT. Translation gives CASSPGGNTEAFF. The whole variable domain, remainder taken from reference TRBV5-4 and TRBJ1-1, is ETGVTQSPTHLIKTRGQQVTLRCSSQSGHNTVSWYQQALGQGPQFIFQYYREEENGRGNFPPRFSGLQFPNYSSELNVNALELDDSALYLCASSPGGNTEAFFGQGTRLTVV.

The chain uses TRBV20-1 and TRBJ1-1; D call uncertain. The CDR3 covers 13 residues. The germline gives CDR1 DFQATT, CDR2 SNEGSKA (reference sequence). The V gene lost 5 bases and the J gene lost 0 bases, with 10 bases spanning the gap. The CDR3 sequence: CSAGGGLNTEAFF. CDR3 bases: TGCAGTGCTGGTGGAGGGCTGAACACTGAAGCTTTCTTT.

This chain links TRBV15 with TRBJ1-1, with D possibly matching TRBD1 (6 bases). The CDR3 extends over 14 amino acids. Trimming pared 1 base from V and 4 bases from J, leaving 10 bases between. Germline V CDR1 and CDR2: LNHNV, YYDKDF (reference sequence). CDR3 bases: TGTGCCACCAGCAGAGTGGTAGGGGGCACTGAAGCTTTCTTT. The encoded protein is CATSRVVGGTEAFF. Drawing the rest from reference TRBV15 and TRBJ1-1, the complete variable domain is DAMVIQNPRYQVTQFGKPVTLSCSQTLNHNVMYWYQQKSSQAPKLLFHYYDKDFNNEADTPDNFQSRRPNTSFCFLDIRSPGLGDTAMYLCATSRVVGGTEAFFGQGTRLTVV.

V usage is TRBV6-6 and J usage is TRBJ1-5, with 7 bases aligning to TRBD1. The junction had 5 bases not matched to a gene; V was cut back by 2 bases and J by 1 base. Germline V gene sequence: CDR1 MNHNY, CDR2 SVGAGI (reference sequence). The CDR3 length is 16 residues. CDR3 sequence: CASSYPTGDSNQPQHF. In nucleotides, the CDR3 is TGTGCCAGCAGTTACCCTACAGGGGACAGCAATCAGCCCCAGCATTTT.

The chain employs TRBV21-1 and TRBJ2-7; the DNA was not compared with TRBD2, the D call given in the table. TRBV21-1 is labeled a pseudogene. The CDR3 length is 18 residues. The CDR3 sequence: CASSLPDSGQTRSYEQYF. The CDR3 DNA reads as TGTGCCAGCAGCCTCCCTGATAGCGGCCAAACACGGTCCTACGAGCAGTACTTC.

This rearrangement joins TRBV5-6 to TRBJ1-1; no clear D. The germline V and J ends were trimmed by 4 bases and 1 base, with 8 bases remaining between them. CDR3 length: 13 residues. CDR1 is SGHDT and CDR2 is YYEEEE in the germline V gene. For the CDR3, the DNA is TGTGCCAGCAGCCAAATCAGGAACACTGAAGCTTTCTTT. Translating it yields CASSQIRNTEAFF. The full variable domain, in which reference TRBV5-6 and TRBJ1-1 provide the parts outside the CDR3, is DAGVTQSPTHLIKTRGQQVTLRCSPKSGHDTVSWYQQALGQGPQFIFQYYEEEERQRGNFPDRFSGHQFPNYSSELNVNALLLGDSALYLCASSQIRNTEAFFGQGTRLTVV.

This clone was seen a single time. This rearrangement joins TRBV7-2 to TRBJ1-3; D gene ambiguous. Trimming stripped 4 bases from V and 0 bases from J, with 10 bases between. This CDR3 is built from 15 residues. The germline V gene encodes CDR1 SGHTA and CDR2 FQGNSA. CDR3 amino acids: CASSSQALSGNTIYF. CDR3 bases: TGTGCCAGCAGCTCTCAGGCTCTCTCTGGAAACACCATATATTTT.